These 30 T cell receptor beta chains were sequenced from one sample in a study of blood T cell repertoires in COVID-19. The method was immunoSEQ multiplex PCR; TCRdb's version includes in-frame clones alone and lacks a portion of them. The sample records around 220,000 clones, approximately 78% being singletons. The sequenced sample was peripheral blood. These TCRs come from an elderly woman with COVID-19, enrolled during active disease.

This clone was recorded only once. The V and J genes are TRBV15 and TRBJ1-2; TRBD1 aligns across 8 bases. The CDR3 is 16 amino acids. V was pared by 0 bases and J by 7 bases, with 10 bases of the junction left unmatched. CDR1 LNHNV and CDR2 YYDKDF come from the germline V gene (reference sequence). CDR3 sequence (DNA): TGTGCCACCAGCAGAGATTGGGAACAGGGGGGGAGTGGCTACACCTTC. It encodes CATSRDWEQGGSGYTF.

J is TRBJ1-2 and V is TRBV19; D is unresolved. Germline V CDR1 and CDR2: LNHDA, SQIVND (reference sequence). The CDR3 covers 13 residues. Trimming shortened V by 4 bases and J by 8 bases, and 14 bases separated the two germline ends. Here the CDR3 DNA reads TGTGCCAGTAGTAATCTGCCTCAAGCGGGCTACACCTTC. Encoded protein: CASSNLPQAGYTF.

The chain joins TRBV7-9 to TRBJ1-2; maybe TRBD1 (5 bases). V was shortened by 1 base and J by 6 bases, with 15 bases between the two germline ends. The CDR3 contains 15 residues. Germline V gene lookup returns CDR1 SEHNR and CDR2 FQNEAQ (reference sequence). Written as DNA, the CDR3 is TGTGCCAGCAGCTTAGAGGGGCCTCAAGTTCATGGCTACACCTTC. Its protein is CASSLEGPQVHGYTF.

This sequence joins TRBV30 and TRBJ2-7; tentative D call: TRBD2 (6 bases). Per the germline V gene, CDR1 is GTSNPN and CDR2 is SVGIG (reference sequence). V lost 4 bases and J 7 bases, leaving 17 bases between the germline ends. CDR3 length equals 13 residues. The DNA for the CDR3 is TGTGCCTGGAACGGGAGAGGAAGGAGGGAGCAGTACTTC. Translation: CAWNGRGRREQYF.

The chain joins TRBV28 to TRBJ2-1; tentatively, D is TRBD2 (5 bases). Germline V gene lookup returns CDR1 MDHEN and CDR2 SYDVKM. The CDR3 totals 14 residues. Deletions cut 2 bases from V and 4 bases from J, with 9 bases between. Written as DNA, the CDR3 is TGTGCCAGCAGTTTACCTAGCTTTTACAATGAGCAGTTCTTC. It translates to CASSLPSFYNEQFF. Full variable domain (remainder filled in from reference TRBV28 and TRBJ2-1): DVKVTQSSRYLVKRTGEKVFLECVQDMDHENMFWYRQDPGLGLRLIYFSYDVKMKEKGDIPEGYSVSREKKERFSLILESASTNQTSMYLCASSLPSFYNEQFFGPGTRLTVL.

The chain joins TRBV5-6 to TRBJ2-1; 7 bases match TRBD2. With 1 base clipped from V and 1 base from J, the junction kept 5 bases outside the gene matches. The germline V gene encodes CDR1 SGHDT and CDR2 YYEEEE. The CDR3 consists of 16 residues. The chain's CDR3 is CASSLWGGSSYNEQFF. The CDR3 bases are TGTGCCAGCAGCTTGTGGGGCGGGAGTTCCTACAATGAGCAGTTCTTC.

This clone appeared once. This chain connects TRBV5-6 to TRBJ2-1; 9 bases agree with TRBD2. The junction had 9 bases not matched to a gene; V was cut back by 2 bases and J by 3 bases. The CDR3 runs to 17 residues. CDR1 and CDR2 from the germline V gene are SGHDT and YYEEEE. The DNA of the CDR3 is TGTGCCAGCAGCTTCGGGACTAGCTATTCGGTCTACAATGAGCAGTTCTTC. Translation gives CASSFGTSYSVYNEQFF. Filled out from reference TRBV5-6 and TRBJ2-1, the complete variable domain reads DAGVTQSPTHLIKTRGQQVTLRCSPKSGHDTVSWYQQALGQGPQFIFQYYEEEERQRGNFPDRFSGHQFPNYSSELNVNALLLGDSALYLCASSFGTSYSVYNEQFFGPGTRLTVL.

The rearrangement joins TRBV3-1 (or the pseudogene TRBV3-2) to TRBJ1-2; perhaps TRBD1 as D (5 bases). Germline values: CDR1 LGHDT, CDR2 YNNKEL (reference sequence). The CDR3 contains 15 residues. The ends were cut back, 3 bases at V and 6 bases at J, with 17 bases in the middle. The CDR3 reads CASSHGGGNGNGYTF. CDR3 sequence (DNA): TGTGCCAGCAGCCATGGGGGGGGGAACGGGAATGGCTACACCTTC.

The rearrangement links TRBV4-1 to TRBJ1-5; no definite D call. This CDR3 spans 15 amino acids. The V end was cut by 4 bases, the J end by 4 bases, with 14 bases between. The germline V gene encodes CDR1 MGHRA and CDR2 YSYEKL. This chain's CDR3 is CASSPLVTRNQPQHF. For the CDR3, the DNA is TGCGCCAGCAGCCCCCTAGTGACTCGAAATCAGCCCCAGCATTTT.

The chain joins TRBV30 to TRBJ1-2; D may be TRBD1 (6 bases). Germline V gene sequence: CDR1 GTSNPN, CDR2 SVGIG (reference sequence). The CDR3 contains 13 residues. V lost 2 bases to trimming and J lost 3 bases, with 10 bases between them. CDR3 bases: TGTGCCTGGAGTACGGGACATTACTATGGCTACACCTTC. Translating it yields CAWSTGHYYGYTF.

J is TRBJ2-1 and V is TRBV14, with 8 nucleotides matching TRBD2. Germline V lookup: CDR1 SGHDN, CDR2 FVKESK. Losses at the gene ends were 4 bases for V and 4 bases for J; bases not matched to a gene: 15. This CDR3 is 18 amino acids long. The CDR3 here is CASSPRRFGGRYYNEQFF. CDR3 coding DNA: TGTGCCAGCAGCCCCCGTAGATTTGGCGGGAGGTATTACAATGAGCAGTTCTTC.

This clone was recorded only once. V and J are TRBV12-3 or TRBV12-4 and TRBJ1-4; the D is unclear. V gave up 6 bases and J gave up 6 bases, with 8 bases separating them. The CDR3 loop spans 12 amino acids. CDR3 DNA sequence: TGTGCCAGCAGGGCAAGTGATGAAAAACTGTTTTTT. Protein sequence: CASRASDEKLFF.

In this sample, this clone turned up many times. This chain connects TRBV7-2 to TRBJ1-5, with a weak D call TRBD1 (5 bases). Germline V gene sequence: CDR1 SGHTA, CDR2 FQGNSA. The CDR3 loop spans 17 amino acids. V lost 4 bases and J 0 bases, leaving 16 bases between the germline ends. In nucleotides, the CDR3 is TGTGCCAGCAGCTCGTGGGGGGGGACCTATAGCAATCAGCCCCAGCATTTT. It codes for CASSSWGGTYSNQPQHF.

The CDR3 is CSVGTGDPPIYF. The CDR3 DNA sequence: TGCAGCGTGGGGACAGGGGATCCCCCCATATATTTT. This rearrangement joins TRBV29-1 to TRBJ1-3; TRBD1 agrees at 10 bases. From germline, CDR1 is SQVTM and CDR2 ANQGSEA. Losses at the gene ends were 6 bases for V and 11 bases for J; bases not matched to a gene: 7. This CDR3 contains 12 residues.

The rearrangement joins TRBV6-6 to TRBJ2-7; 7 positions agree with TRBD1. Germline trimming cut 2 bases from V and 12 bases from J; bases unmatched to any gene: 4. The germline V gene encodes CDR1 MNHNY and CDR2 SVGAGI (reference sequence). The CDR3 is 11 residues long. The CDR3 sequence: CASSYTGVSYF. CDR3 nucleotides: TGTGCCAGCAGTTACACAGGGGTCTCGTACTTC.

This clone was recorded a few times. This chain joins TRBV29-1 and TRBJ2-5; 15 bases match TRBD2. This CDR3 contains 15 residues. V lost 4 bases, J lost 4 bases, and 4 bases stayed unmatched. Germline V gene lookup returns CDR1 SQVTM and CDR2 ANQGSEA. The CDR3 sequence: CSVARGLAGGETQYF. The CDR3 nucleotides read TGCAGCGTTGCTAGGGGACTAGCGGGAGGAGAGACCCAGTACTTC.

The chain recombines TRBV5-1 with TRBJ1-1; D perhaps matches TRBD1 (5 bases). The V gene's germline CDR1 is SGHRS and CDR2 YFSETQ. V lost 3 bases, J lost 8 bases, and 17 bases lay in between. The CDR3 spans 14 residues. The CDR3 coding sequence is TGCGCCAGCAGCTCCACTCCTCAGCGGGGCGAAGCTTTCTTT. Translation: CASSSTPQRGEAFF.

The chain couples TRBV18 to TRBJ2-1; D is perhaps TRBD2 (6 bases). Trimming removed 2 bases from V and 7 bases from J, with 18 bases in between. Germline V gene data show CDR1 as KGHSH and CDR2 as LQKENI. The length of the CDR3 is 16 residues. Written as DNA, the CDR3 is TGTGCCAGCTCACCATCGACTTCAGGGAGGAGGAATGAGCAGTTCTTC. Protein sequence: CASSPSTSGRRNEQFF.

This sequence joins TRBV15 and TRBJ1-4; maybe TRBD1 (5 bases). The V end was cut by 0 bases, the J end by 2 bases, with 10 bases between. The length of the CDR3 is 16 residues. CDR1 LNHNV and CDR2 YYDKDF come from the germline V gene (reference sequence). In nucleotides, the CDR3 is TGTGCCACCAGCAGAGACTTCTGGGGCACTAATGAAAAACTGTTTTTT. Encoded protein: CATSRDFWGTNEKLFF.

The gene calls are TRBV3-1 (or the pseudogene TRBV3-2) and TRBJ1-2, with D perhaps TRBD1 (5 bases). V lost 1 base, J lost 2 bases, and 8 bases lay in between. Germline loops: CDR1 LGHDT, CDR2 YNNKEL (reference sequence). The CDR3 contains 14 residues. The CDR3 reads CASSQGQNNYGYTF. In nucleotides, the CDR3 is TGTGCCAGCAGCCAAGGACAGAACAACTATGGCTACACCTTC.

CDR3 in amino acids: CASRDSMNTEAFF. For the CDR3, the DNA is TGTGCCAGCAGGGACAGCATGAACACTGAAGCTTTCTTT. The chain couples TRBV12-3 or TRBV12-4 to TRBJ1-1; TRBD1 is a possible D gene (6 bases). Trimming took off 6 bases at V and 0 bases at J, with 8 bases between the two ends. This CDR3 comprises 13 residues.

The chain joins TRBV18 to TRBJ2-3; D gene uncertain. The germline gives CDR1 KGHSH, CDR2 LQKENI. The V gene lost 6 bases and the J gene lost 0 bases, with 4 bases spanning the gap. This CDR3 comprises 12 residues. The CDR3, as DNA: TGTGCCAGCTCCCAAAGCACAGATACGCAGTATTTT. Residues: CASSQSTDTQYF.

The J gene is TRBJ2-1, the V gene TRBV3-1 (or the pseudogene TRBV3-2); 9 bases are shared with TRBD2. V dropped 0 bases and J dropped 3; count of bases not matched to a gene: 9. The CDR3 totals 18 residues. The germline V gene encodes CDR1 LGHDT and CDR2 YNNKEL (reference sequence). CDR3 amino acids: CASSQDSLAGRSYNEQFF. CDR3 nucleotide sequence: TGTGCCAGCAGCCAAGATTCGCTAGCGGGACGAAGCTACAATGAGCAGTTCTTC.

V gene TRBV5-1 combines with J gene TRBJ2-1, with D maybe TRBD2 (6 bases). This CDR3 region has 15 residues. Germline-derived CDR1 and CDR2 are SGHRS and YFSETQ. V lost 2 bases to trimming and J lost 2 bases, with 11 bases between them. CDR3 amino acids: CASSLEGGAYNEQFF. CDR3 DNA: TGCGCCAGCAGCTTAGAGGGAGGTGCCTACAATGAGCAGTTCTTC. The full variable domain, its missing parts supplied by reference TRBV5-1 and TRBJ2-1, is KAGVTQTPRYLIKTRGQQVTLSCSPISGHRSVSWYQQTPGQGLQFLFEYFSETQRNKGNFPGRFSGRQFSNSRSEMNVSTLELGDSALYLCASSLEGGAYNEQFFGPGTRLTVL.

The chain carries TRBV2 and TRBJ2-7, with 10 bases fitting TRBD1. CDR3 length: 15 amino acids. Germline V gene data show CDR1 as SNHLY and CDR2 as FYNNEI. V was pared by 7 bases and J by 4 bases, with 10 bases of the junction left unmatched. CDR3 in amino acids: CASNPTGGPFYEQYF. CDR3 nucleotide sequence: TGTGCCAGCAACCCGACAGGGGGCCCCTTTTACGAGCAGTACTTC.

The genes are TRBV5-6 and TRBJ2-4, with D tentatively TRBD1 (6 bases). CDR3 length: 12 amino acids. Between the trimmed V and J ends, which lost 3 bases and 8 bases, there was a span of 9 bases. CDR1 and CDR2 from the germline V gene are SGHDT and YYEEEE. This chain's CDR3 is CASSWDIYIQYF. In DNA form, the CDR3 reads TGTGCCAGCAGCTGGGACATCTACATTCAGTACTTC. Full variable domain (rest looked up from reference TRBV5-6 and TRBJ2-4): DAGVTQSPTHLIKTRGQQVTLRCSPKSGHDTVSWYQQALGQGPQFIFQYYEEEERQRGNFPDRFSGHQFPNYSSELNVNALLLGDSALYLCASSWDIYIQYFGAGTRLSVL.

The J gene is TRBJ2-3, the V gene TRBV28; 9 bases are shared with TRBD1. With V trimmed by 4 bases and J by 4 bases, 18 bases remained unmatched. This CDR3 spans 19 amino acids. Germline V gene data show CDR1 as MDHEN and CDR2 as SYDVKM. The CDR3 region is CASSSPRSTHRGPPDTQYF. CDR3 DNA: TGTGCCAGCAGTTCCCCTAGGTCCACACACAGGGGGCCCCCAGATACGCAGTATTTT.

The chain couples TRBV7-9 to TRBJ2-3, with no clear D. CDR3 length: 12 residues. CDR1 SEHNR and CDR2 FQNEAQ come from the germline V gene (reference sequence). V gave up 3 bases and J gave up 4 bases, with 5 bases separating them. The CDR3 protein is CASSFRSDTQYF. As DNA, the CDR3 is TGTGCCAGCAGCTTTAGATCAGATACGCAGTATTTT.

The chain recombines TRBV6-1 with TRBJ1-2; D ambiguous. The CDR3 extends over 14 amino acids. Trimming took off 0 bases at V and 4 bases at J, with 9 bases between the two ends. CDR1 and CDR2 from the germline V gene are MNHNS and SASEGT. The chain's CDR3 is CASSEAVGSYGYTF. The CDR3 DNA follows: TGTGCCAGCAGTGAAGCGGTAGGGAGCTATGGCTACACCTTC.

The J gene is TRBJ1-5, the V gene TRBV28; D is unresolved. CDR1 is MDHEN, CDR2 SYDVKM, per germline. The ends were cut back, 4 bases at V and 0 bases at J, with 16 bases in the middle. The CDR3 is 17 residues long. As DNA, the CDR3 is TGTGCCAGCAGTTCCTATGGCTCTGGGCTTAGCAATCAGCCCCAGCATTTT. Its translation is CASSSYGSGLSNQPQHF.